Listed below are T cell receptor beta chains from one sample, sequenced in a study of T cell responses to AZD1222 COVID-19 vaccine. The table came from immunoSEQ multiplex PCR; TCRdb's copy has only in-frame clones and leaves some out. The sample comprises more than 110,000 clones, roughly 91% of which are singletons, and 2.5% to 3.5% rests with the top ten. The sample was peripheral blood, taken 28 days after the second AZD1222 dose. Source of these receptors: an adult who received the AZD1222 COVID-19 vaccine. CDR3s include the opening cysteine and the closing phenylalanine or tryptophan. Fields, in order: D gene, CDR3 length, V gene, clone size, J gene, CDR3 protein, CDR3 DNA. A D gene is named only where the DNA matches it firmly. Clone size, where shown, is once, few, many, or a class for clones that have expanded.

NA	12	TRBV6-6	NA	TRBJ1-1	CASTPGRPEAFF	TGTGCCAGCACCCCCGGGAGGCCTGAAGCTTTCTTT
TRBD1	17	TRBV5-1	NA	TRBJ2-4	CASSLGPTTGAGNIQYF	TGCGCCAGCAGCTTGGGCCCCACGACAGGGGCGGGAAACATTCAGTACTTC
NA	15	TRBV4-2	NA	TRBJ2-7	CASSHGLPERYEQYF	TGTGCCAGCAGCCACGGACTACCCGAGAGGTACGAGCAGTACTTC
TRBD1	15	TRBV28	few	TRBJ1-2	CASGRGDRGLSGYTF	TGTGCCAGCGGACGAGGGGACAGGGGGCTTAGTGGCTACACCTTC
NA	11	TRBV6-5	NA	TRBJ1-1	CASMWNTEAFF	TGTGCCAGCATGTGGAACACTGAAGCTTTCTTT
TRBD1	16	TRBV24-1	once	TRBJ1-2	CATSDGTGPRNYGYTF	TGTGCCACCAGTGACGGGACAGGGCCCCGGAACTATGGCTACACCTTC
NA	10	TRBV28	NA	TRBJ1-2	CASSRYGYTF	TGTGCCAGCAGTCGTTATGGCTACACCTTC
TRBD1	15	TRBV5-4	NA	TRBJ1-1	CASSSQQGAGTEAFF	TGTGCCAGCAGCTCGCAACAGGGGGCAGGCACTGAAGCTTTCTTT
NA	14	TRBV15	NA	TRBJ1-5	CATSRDRGGQPQHF	TGTGCCACCAGCAGAGACCGGGGGGGACAGCCCCAGCATTTT
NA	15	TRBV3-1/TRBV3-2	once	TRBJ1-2	CASSQLGAELYGYTF	TGTGCCAGCAGCCAACTTGGTGCCGAGCTCTATGGCTACACCTTC
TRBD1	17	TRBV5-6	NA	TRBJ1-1	CASTENRQGGFSTEAFF	TGTGCCAGCACCGAGAACCGACAGGGAGGGTTTAGCACTGAAGCTTTCTTT
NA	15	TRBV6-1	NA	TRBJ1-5	CASSEAIMSGQPQHF	TGTGCCAGCAGTGAAGCTATCATGTCGGGCCAGCCCCAGCATTTT
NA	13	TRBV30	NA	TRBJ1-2	CAWSARSSYGYTF	TGTGCCTGGAGTGCCCGATCTAGCTATGGCTACACCTTC
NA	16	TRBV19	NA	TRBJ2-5	CASSSVRDTNQETQYF	TGTGCCAGTAGTTCAGTCCGGGACACTAACCAAGAGACCCAGTACTTC
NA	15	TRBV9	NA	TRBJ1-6	CASSDARALYSPLHF	TGTGCCAGCAGCGACGCCCGGGCACTTTATTCACCCCTCCACTTT
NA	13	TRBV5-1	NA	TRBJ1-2	CASSRGENYGYTF	TGCGCCAGCAGTCGGGGGGAGAACTATGGCTACACCTTC
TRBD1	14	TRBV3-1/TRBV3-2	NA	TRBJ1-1	CASSRGQANTEAFF	TGTGCCAGCAGTCGAGGACAGGCGAACACTGAAGCTTTCTTT
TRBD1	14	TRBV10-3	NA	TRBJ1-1	CAINDRGSNTEAFF	TGTGCCATCAATGACAGGGGCTCAAACACTGAAGCTTTCTTT
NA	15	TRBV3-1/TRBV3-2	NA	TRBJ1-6	CASSHRDRINSPFHF	TGTGCCAGCAGCCATCGGGACCGAATTAATTCACCCTTCCACTTT
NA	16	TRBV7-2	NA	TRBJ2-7	CASSVGTALGTMSQYF	TGTGCCAGCAGCGTGGGGACGGCCCTTGGAACTATGTCGCAGTACTTC
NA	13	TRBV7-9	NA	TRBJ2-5	CASSFPSEETQYF	TGTGCCAGCAGCTTTCCTAGCGAAGAGACCCAGTACTTC
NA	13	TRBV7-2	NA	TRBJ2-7	CASSPGNWHEQYF	TGTGCCAGCAGCCCAGGGAATTGGCACGAGCAGTACTTC
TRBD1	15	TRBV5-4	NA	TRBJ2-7	CASSAHPGQGDEQYF	TGTGCCAGCAGCGCGCATCCGGGACAGGGCGACGAGCAGTACTTC
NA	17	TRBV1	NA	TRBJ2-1	CTSSQDPRGPVYNEQFF	TGCACCAGCAGCCAAGACCCCCGGGGGCCGGTTTACAATGAGCAGTTCTTC
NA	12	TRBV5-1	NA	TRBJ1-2	CASSLGNYGYTF	TGCGCCAGCAGCTTGGGAAACTATGGCTACACCTTC